This TCR beta chain was sequenced in a study of blood T cell repertoires in COVID-19. Whole-study context: The samples span acute and convalescent COVID-19 from the United States, Italy and Spain. The cDNA or gDNA used as material had been derived from T cells, B-cell-depleted T cells, or PBMCs.

Using immunoSEQ multiplex PCR, the repertoire was profiled, and TCRdb retains in-frame clones only, with some absent. Among under 300,000 clones listed, around 82% were seen once. Germline lookup yields CDR1 MNHNY and CDR2 SVGAGI (reference sequence). Trimming took 2 bases from V and 3 from J; bases not matched to a gene: 6. CDR3 length: 16 amino acids. The rearrangement uses TRBV6-6 and TRBJ1-2; TRBD1 agrees at 10 bases. Material for sequencing was peripheral blood. This sequence was found in a woman in her forties or fifties who had recovered from COVID-19. CDR3 residues: CASSYGGQGGDYGYTF. The CDR3 DNA reads TGTGCCAGCAGTTACGGTGGACAGGGGGGGGACTATGGCTACACCTTC.